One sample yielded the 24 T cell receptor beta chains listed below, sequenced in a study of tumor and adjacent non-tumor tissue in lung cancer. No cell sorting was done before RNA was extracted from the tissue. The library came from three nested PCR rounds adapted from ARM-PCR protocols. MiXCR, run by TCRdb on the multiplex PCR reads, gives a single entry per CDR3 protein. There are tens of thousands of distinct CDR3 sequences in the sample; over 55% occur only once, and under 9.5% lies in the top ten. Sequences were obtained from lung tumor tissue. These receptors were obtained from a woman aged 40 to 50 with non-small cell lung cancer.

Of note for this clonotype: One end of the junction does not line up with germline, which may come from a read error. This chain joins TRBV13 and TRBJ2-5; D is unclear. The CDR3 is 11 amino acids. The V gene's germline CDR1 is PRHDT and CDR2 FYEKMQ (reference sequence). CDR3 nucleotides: TGTGCCAGGAGCTTAGCAGAGACCCAGTACTTT. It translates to CARSLAETQYF.

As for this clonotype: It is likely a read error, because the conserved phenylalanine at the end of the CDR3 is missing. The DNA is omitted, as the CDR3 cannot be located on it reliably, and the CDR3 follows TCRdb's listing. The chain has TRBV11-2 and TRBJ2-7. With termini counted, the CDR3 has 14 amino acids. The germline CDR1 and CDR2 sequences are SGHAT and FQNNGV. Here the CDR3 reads CASSLVLNSYEQYI.

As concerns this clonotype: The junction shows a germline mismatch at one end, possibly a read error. As DNA, the CDR3 is TGTGTCAGCACCTTACGAGGGGCCTCATACGAGCAGTACTTC. Translated: CVSTLRGASYEQYF. The chain couples TRBV11-3 to TRBJ2-7, with D tentatively TRBD1 or TRBD2 (5 bases each). Germline V gives CDR1 SGHNT, CDR2 YENEEA. The CDR3 loop spans 14 amino acids.

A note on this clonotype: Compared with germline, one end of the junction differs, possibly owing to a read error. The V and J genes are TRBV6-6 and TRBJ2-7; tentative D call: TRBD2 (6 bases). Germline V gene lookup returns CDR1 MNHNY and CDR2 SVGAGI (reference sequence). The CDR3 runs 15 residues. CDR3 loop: CASSVGWLRDREQYF. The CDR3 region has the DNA TGTGCGAGCAGTGTGGGGTGGCTGCGGGACCGGGAGCAGTACTTC.

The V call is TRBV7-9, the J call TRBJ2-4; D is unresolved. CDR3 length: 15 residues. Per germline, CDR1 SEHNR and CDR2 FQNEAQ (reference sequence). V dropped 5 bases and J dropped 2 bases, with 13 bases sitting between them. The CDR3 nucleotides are TGTGCCAGCAGCCGTACCGGTGGGACCAAAAACATTCAGTACTTC. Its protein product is CASSRTGGTKNIQYF.

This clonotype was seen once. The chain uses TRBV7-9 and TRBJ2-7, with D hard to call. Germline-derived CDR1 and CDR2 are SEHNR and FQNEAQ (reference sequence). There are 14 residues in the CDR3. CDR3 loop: CESSLGNSAYEQYF. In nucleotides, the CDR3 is TGTGAAAGCAGCTTAGGCAACTCTGCCTACGAGCAGTACTTC.

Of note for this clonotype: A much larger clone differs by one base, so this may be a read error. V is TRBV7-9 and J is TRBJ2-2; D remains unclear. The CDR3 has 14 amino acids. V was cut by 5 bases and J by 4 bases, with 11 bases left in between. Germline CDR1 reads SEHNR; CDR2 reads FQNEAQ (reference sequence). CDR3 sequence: CASSQTSSTGELFF. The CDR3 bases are TGTGCCAGCAGCCAGACTTCGAGCACCGGGGAGCTGTTTTTT.

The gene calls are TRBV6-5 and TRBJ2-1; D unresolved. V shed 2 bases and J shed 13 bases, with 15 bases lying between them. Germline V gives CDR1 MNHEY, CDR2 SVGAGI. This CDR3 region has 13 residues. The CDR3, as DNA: TGTGCCAGCAGTTACGGTGTGGCGGTAAATCAGTTCTTC. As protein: CASSYGVAVNQFF.

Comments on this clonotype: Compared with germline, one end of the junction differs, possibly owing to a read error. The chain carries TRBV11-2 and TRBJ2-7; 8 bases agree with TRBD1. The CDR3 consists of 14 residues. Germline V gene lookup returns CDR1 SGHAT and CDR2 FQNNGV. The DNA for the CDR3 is TGCACCAGCAGCTTACAGGGGGTAGAGGACGAGCAGCACTTC. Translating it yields CTSSLQGVEDEQHF.

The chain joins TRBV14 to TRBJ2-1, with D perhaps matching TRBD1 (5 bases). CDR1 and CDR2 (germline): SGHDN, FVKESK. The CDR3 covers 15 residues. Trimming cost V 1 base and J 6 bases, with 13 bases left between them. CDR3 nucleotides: TGTGCCAGCAGCCAAGGCAACCCTAGGGGCAATGAGCAGTTCTTC. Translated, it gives CASSQGNPRGNEQFF. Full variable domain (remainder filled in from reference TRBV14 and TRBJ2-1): EAGVTQFPSHSVIEKGQTVTLRCDPISGHDNLYWYRRVMGKEIKFLLHFVKESKQDESGMPNNRFLAERTGGTYSTLKVQPAELEDSGVYFCASSQGNPRGNEQFFGPGTRLTVL.

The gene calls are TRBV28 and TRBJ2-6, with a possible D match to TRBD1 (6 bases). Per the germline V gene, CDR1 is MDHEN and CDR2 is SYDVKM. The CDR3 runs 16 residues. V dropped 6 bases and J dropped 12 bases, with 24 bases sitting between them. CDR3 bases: TGTGCCAGCAGGCTTTCGGACAGAACAGGATCCAGCGTCCTGACTTTC. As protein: CASRLSDRTGSSVLTF.

Here the CDR3 reads CSASPRLAGNGGTQYF. DNA of the CDR3: TGCAGTGCTAGTCCCCGGCTAGCGGGGAATGGGGGGACCCAGTACTTC. The genes are TRBV20-1 and TRBJ2-5, with TRBD2 matching 9 bases. V dropped 3 bases and J dropped 7; count of bases not matched to a gene: 15. CDR1 is DFQATT, CDR2 SNEGSKA, per germline (reference sequence). The CDR3 is 16 amino acids.

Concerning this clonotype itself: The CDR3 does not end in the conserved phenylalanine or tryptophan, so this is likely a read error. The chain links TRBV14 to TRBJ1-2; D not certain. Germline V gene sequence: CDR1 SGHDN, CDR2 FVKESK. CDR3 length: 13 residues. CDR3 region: CAGSITANYGYTY. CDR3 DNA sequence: TGTGCCGGCAGCATAACAGCGAACTATGGCTACACCTAC.

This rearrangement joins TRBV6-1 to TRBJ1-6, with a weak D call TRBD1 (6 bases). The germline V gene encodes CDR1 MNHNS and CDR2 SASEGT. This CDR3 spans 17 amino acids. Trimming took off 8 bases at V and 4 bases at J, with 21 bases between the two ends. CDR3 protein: CASVRQEDGGYNSPLHF. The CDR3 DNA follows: TGTGCCAGCGTGAGACAGGAAGATGGAGGGTATAATTCACCCCTCCACTTT.

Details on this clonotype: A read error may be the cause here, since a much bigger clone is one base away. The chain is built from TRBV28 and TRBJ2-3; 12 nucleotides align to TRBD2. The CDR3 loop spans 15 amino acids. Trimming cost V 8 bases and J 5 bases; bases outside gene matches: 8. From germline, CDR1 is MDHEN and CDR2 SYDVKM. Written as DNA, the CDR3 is TGTGCCAGCTGTCCACAGACTAGCGGGAGAGATACGCAGTATTTT. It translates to CASCPQTSGRDTQYF.

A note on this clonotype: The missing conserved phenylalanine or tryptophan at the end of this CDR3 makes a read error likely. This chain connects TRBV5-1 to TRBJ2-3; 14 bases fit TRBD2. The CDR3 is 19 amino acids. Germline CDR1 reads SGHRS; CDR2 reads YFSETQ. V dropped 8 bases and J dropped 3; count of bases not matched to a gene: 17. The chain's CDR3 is CASSVGTSGGAGWTDTQYL. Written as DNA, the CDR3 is TGCGCCAGTAGCGTGGGGACTAGCGGGGGAGCTGGATGGACAGATACGCAGTATCTT.

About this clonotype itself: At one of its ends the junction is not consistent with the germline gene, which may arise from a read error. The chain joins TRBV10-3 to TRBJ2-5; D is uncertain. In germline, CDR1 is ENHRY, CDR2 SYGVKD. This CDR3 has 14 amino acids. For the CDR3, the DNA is TGTGCCAACAGTGAGTCTGCTACCGTAGAGACCCAGTACTTC. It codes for CANSESATVETQYF.

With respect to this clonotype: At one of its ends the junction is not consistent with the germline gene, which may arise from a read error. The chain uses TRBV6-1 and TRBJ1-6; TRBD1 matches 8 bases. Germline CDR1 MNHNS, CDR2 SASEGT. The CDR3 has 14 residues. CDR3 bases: TGTGCCAGAAGTGGATACAGGGGGAGTTCACCCCTCCACTTT. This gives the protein CARSGYRGSSPLHF.

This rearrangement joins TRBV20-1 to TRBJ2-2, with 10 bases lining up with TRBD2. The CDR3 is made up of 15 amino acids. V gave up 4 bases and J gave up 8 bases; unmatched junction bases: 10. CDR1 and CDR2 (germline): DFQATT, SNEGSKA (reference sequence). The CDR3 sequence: CSAKGGGSGGGELFF. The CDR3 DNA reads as TGCAGTGCTAAAGGCGGCGGTAGCGGGGGGGGGGAGCTGTTTTTT.

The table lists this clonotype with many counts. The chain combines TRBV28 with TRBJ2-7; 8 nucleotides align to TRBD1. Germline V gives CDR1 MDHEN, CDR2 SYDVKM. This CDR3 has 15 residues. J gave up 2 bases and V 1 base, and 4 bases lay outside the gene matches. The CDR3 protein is CASSLYRTGTYEQYF. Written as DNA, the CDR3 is TGTGCCAGCAGTTTATATAGGACAGGGACCTACGAGCAGTACTTC.

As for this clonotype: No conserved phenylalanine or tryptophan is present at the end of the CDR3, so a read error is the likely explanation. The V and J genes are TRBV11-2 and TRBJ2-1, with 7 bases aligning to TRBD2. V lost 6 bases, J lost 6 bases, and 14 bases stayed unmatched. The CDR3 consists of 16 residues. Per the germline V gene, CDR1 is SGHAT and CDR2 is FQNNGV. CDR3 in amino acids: CASSSDRLALGNEQFL. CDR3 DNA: TGTGCCAGCAGTTCCGACCGACTAGCCCTTGGCAATGAGCAGTTCCTC.

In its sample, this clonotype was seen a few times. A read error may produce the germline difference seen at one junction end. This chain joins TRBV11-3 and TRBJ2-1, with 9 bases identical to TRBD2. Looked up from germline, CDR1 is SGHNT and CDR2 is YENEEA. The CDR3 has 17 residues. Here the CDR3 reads CPSSLAVPSGMWHEQFF. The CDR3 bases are TGTCCCAGCAGCTTAGCGGTGCCTAGCGGGATGTGGCATGAGCAGTTCTTC.

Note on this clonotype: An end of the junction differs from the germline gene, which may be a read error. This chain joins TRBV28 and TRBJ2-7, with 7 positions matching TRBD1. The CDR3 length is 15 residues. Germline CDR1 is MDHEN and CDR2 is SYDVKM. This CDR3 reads CASTLIADRAYEQYF. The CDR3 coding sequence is TGTGCCAGCACTCTGATCGCTGACAGGGCCTACGAGCAGTACTTT.

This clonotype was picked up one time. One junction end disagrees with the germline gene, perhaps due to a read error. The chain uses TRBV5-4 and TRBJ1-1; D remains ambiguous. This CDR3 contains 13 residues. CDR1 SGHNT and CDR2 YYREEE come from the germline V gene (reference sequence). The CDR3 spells CVSSRHRNTEAFF. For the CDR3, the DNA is TGTGTCAGCAGCAGGCACAGAAACACTGAAGCTTTCTTT. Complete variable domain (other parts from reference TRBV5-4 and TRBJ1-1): ETGVTQSPTHLIKTRGQQVTLRCSSQSGHNTVSWYQQALGQGPQFIFQYYREEENGRGNFPPRFSGLQFPNYSSELNVNALELDDSALYLCVSSRHRNTEAFFGQGTRLTVV.